This TCR beta chain was captured in a study of response to subunit inactivated influenza vaccine (dated by TCRdb to the late 2010s). For context, the study as a whole: To follow how T cells responded to a trivalent subunit inactivated influenza vaccine, the researchers relied on deep quantitative profiling of the T cell receptor repertoire.

What the time point label conveys for this sample: 45 days after influenza vaccine administration. Receptors were amplified or captured by RT-PCR. The run used an Illumina HiSeq 2500. The public reads were quality trimmed at Q25 with fastp and then assembled into clones with MiXCR by TCRdb, keeping productive beta chains. Rows with one shared CDR3 protein collapse into an entry with the most common genes and DNA. Present in this sample are hundreds of thousands of distinct CDR3 sequences, approximately 10% of which were seen just once. Approximately 12% of the sample rests with the top ten. What the work shows at the level of the full study, not this receptor alone: According to the authors, only a limited number of new T cells may be recruited by each seasonal influenza vaccination.

The CDR1 and CDR2 encoded by the germline V gene are SGHRS and YFSETQ. After removal of 0 bases from V and 7 bases from J, the junction retains 0 bases not matched to a gene. Taken from cysteine to phenylalanine, the CDR3 has 12 residues. Left in the record is the CDR3 DNA by itself, 36 bases read in frame from the first base. This clonotype has more than one count but fewer than ten. This receptor's antigen is unknown. Base qualities are missing; no much larger clone stands one base away. The receptor's source is a man aged 45 to 65 who received an inactivated influenza vaccine. Donor details come from another sample of the same person, matched by shared clones. The sample here was PBMCs from blood, taken roughly 45 days after vaccination. The rearranged segments are TRBV5-1 and TRBJ2-5, and 7 junction bases match TRBD1. The DNA reads TGCGCCAGCAGCTTGGAGGGGGCGACCCAGTACTTC. The encoded protein is CASSLEGATQYF.